One sample yielded the 14 T cell receptor beta chains listed below, sequenced in a study of CD8 T cells in Susac syndrome. Random hexamers were used to reverse transcribe an amount of about 0.45 to 1 ug RNA. TCRdb processed the immunoSEQ multiplex PCR reads anew with MiXCR; each CDR3 protein has one entry. The repertoire holds some 250,000 distinct CDR3 sequences, with 90% to 96% as singletons. Sequenced: CD4+ T cells from PBMCs. These TCRs come from a human donor with Susac syndrome.

This clonotype has a single count. The chain uses TRBV21-1 and TRBJ1-5; TRBD1 is taken as the D call from the table, unchecked against the DNA. TRBV21-1 is an annotated pseudogene. This CDR3 spans 17 amino acids. CDR3 protein: CASSKGTGTQSNQPQHF. Here the CDR3 DNA reads TGTGCCAGCAGCAAAGGAACCGGGACACAGAGCAATCAGCCCCAGCATTTT.

The chain carries TRBV29-1 and TRBJ2-6; either TRBD1 or TRBD2 may fit D (5 bases each). CDR3 size: 14 residues. Germline assignment: CDR1 SQVTM and CDR2 ANQGSEA. V lost 5 bases and J 1 base, leaving 9 bases between the germline ends. The CDR3 loop is CSVHGASGANVLTF. The CDR3 coding sequence is TGCAGCGTTCACGGGGCTTCTGGGGCCAACGTCCTGACTTTC.

The chain couples TRBV6-5 to TRBJ2-1; 9 bases fit TRBD2. This CDR3 has 16 residues. In germline, CDR1 is MNHEY, CDR2 SVGAGI. With V trimmed by 3 bases and J by 1 base, 4 bases remained unmatched. This CDR3 is CASSYSLAGSYNEQFF. As DNA, the CDR3 is TGTGCCAGCAGTTATTCTCTAGCGGGGTCCTACAATGAGCAGTTCTTC.

The V and J genes are TRBV7-3 and TRBJ2-3; possibly TRBD1 for D (6 bases). The CDR3 sequence is 12 residues long. V gave up 10 bases and J gave up 0 bases, with 8 bases separating them. Looked up from germline, CDR1 is SGHTA and CDR2 is FQGTGA. CDR3 amino acids: CATGQSTDTQYF. DNA of the CDR3: TGTGCCACCGGACAGAGCACAGATACGCAGTATTTT.

The V gene is TRBV7-9, the J gene TRBJ1-4; D is unclear. CDR1 and CDR2 from the germline V gene are SEHNR and FQNEAQ (reference sequence). CDR3 length: 14 residues. Trimming cost V 5 bases and J 6 bases, with 13 bases left between them. The CDR3 region is CASSPNPLHEKLFF. The CDR3 DNA sequence: TGTGCCAGCAGCCCCAACCCACTCCATGAAAAACTGTTTTTT.

The gene calls are TRBV29-1 and TRBJ1-1, with no clear D. The CDR3 runs 10 residues. The germline gives CDR1 SQVTM, CDR2 ANQGSEA. Trimming removed 3 bases from V and 12 bases from J, with 11 bases in between. The CDR3 DNA is TGCAGCGTTGACAGGTCAGCGACTTTCTTT. Its translation is CSVDRSATFF.

J is TRBJ1-1 and V is TRBV3-1; TRBD1 might be the D (5 bases). The ends were cut back, 1 base at V and 2 bases at J, with 17 bases in the middle. The CDR3 runs 17 residues. The germline V gene encodes CDR1 LGHDT and CDR2 YNNKEL (reference sequence). The DNA for the CDR3 is TGTGCCAGCAGCCAAGCCCTCGCAGGGTGGGGAAACACTGAAGCTTTCTTT. Its translation is CASSQALAGWGNTEAFF.

The chain links TRBV29-1 to TRBJ2-7; D is perhaps TRBD2 (6 bases). CDR1 is SQVTM and CDR2 is ANQGSEA in the germline V gene. This CDR3 region has 14 residues. Trimming removed 2 bases from V and 2 bases from J, with 13 bases in between. CDR3 in DNA: TGCAGCGTTGAATCCGTAGCGGACGCCTACGAGCAGTACTTC. Its translation: CSVESVADAYEQYF.

The gene calls are TRBV3-1 and TRBJ2-3; the match to TRBD2 covers 11 bases. CDR1 is LGHDT and CDR2 is YNNKEL in the germline V gene (reference sequence). The CDR3 extends over 16 amino acids. Germline trimming cut 3 bases from V and 1 base from J; bases unmatched to any gene: 3. The CDR3 is CASSHLAGGRTDTQYF. The CDR3 DNA follows: TGTGCCAGCAGCCACCTAGCGGGAGGACGCACAGATACGCAGTATTTT.

The rearrangement joins TRBV28 to TRBJ1-5; D may be TRBD1 (5 bases). CDR3 length: 15 residues. Trimming removed 6 bases from V and 9 bases from J, with 21 bases in between. CDR1 and CDR2 (germline): MDHEN, SYDVKM. The chain's CDR3 is CASSGQGFLERPQHF. The CDR3 coding sequence is TGTGCCAGCAGCGGGCAGGGATTTCTCGAGCGGCCCCAGCATTTT.

The chain combines TRBV12-5 with TRBJ1-4; tentative D call: TRBD1 (5 bases). V was cut by 0 bases and J by 12 bases, with 11 bases left in between. This CDR3 contains 13 residues. Looked up from germline, CDR1 is LGHNT and CDR2 is FRNRAP. CDR3 loop: CASGLVDLGELFF. CDR3 in DNA: TGTGCTAGTGGTTTGGTTGACTTGGGGGAACTGTTTTTT.

This clonotype came up once. This CDR3 is CASSPKGTGAYEQYF. The CDR3 DNA reads as TGTGCCAGCAGCCCCAAGGGGACAGGGGCGTACGAGCAGTACTTC. The chain combines TRBV14 with TRBJ2-7; the match to TRBD1 covers 10 bases. The CDR3 loop spans 15 amino acids. With 4 bases clipped from V and 4 bases from J, the junction kept 7 bases outside the gene matches. Per germline, CDR1 SGHDN and CDR2 FVKESK.

The rearrangement joins TRBV30 to TRBJ1-5; D uncertain. Trimming took 2 bases from V and 1 from J, leaving 12 bases between them. From germline, CDR1 is GTSNPN and CDR2 SVGIG (reference sequence). There are 15 residues in the CDR3. This CDR3 reads CAWSPGPQSNQPQHF. In DNA, the CDR3 is TGTGCCTGGAGTCCCGGGCCCCAGAGCAATCAGCCCCAGCATTTT. The complete variable domain, with remaining parts taken from reference TRBV30 and TRBJ1-5, reads SQTIHQWPATLVQPVGSPLSLECTVEGTSNPNLYWYRQAAGRGLQLLFYSVGIGQISSEVPQNLSASRPQDRQFILSSKKLLLSDSGFYLCAWSPGPQSNQPQHFGDGTRLSIL.

Only a few counts were recorded for this clonotype. The rearrangement links TRBV29-1 to TRBJ1-1; TRBD1 matches at 7 bases. Germline V gene data show CDR1 as SQVTM and CDR2 as ANQGSEA. This CDR3 contains 15 residues. The ends lost 1 base at V and 0 bases at J; junction bases unmatched: 5. The CDR3 nucleotides read TGCAGCGTTGAAGTCCAGGGGGAAATGAACACTGAAGCTTTCTTT. This gives the protein CSVEVQGEMNTEAFF.